This record looks at one TCR beta chain sequence and its context. This entry comes from a study of blood T cell repertoires in COVID-19. CDR1 is SGHRS and CDR2 is YFSETQ in the germline V gene. The length of the CDR3 is 14 residues. V was shortened by 0 bases and J by 4 bases, with 10 bases between the two germline ends. In the source study's methods: Nucleated cell counts were estimated from reference gene primer amplification. The method was immunoSEQ multiplex PCR; TCRdb's version includes in-frame clones alone and lacks a portion of them. The V and J calls and clone size are taken from that table; D and trimming were inferred from the DNA. The sample lists approximately 210,000 clones, around four fifths occurring once.

The TCR sequence derives from a woman in her forties or fifties with active or convalescent COVID-19. Sequencing was done on a sample of peripheral blood. The chain combines TRBV5-1 with TRBJ1-2; D may be TRBD1 (5 bases). The CDR3 DNA sequence: TGCGCCAGCAGCTTGGGCAGGGTTGGCTATGGCTACACCTTC. Translated: CASSLGRVGYGYTF.